One sample yielded the 10 T cell receptor beta chains listed below, sequenced in a study of blood T cell repertoires in COVID-19. Method: immunoSEQ multiplex PCR; TCRdb's copy keeps in-frame clones and lacks some. The top ten hold roughly 17% of the sample, which has 150,000 to 200,000 clones, approximately 73% seen once. The specimen sequenced was PBMCs or T cells enriched from blood (not recorded which). These receptors were taken from a woman aged 50 to 65 with acute COVID-19.

A few counts support this clone. The V and J genes are TRBV19 and TRBJ1-5; maybe TRBD1 (5 bases). Trimming took off 5 bases at V and 7 bases at J, with 12 bases between the two ends. Germline V CDR1 and CDR2: LNHDA, SQIVND (reference sequence). The CDR3 is 13 amino acids. CDR3 protein: CASSPGVGQPQHF. In DNA form, the CDR3 reads TGTGCCAGTAGTCCGGGGGTGGGGCAGCCCCAGCATTTT.

V usage is TRBV5-4 and J usage is TRBJ1-3, with 7 nucleotides matching TRBD1. Germline V gives CDR1 SGHNT, CDR2 YYREEE (reference sequence). The CDR3 is made up of 16 amino acids. V shed 4 bases and J 2 bases; nucleotides not matched to a gene: 9. The DNA of the CDR3 is TGTGCCAGCAGCCTGAACAGGGGAGTCACTGGAAACACCATATATTTT. Translating gives CASSLNRGVTGNTIYF.

The chain links TRBV2 to TRBJ1-4; D is undetermined. Germline assignment: CDR1 SNHLY and CDR2 FYNNEI. The CDR3 is made up of 14 amino acids. Trimming left V 1 base short and J 7 bases short, with 10 bases between. The CDR3 reads CASSEGAPGEKLFF. The CDR3, as DNA: TGTGCCAGCAGTGAAGGAGCTCCGGGTGAAAAACTGTTTTTT.

The V and J genes are TRBV6-5 and TRBJ1-2; unclear D gene. V was trimmed by 6 bases and J by 4 bases, leaving 9 bases between them. Germline V CDR1 and CDR2: MNHEY, SVGAGI. The CDR3 has 12 residues. The CDR3 DNA sequence: TGTGCCAGCAGCTCGGGGTCCTATGGCTACACCTTC. This codes for CASSSGSYGYTF.

V is TRBV7-9 and J is TRBJ1-6, with a weak D call TRBD1 (6 bases). The CDR3 consists of 15 residues. Trimming removed 5 bases from V and 8 bases from J, with 16 bases in between. Per the germline V gene, CDR1 is SEHNR and CDR2 is FQNEAQ (reference sequence). This CDR3 is CASSPQGTEYSPLHF. CDR3 nucleotide sequence: TGTGCCAGCAGCCCACAGGGCACCGAATATTCACCCCTCCACTTT.

DNA of the CDR3: TGTGCCAGCAGTTTAATTAACGGGGGTTATCAGCCCCAGCATTTT. Translated: CASSLINGGYQPQHF. This chain uses TRBV28 with TRBJ1-5; perhaps TRBD1 as D (5 bases). There are 15 residues in the CDR3. The germline V gene encodes CDR1 MDHEN and CDR2 SYDVKM. Trimming removed 2 bases at V and 5 bases at J, with 13 bases between.

This clone was observed once. The gene calls are TRBV12-3 or TRBV12-4 and TRBJ2-3; no definite D call. The CDR3 consists of 12 residues. V was cut by 2 bases and J by 3 bases, with 3 bases left in between. This chain's CDR3 is CASSLQTDTQYF. Written as DNA, the CDR3 is TGTGCCAGCAGTTTACAAACAGATACGCAGTATTTT.

The chain carries TRBV21-1 and TRBJ1-5. TRBV21-1 is termed a pseudogene. The CDR3 consists of 15 residues. The CDR3 bases are TGTGCCAGCAGCAACGGAGGGGTTTTTATTCAGCCCCAGCATTTT. Encoded protein: CASSNGGVFIQPQHF.

This clone was counted only a few times. In DNA form, the CDR3 reads TGCGCCAGCAGCTTCTCTGCAACTAATGAAAAACTGTTTTTT. Its translation: CASSFSATNEKLFF. V and J are TRBV5-1 and TRBJ1-4; D unresolved. The length of the CDR3 is 14 residues. V was clipped by 2 bases and J by 0 bases, with 5 bases between them. Per germline, CDR1 SGHRS and CDR2 YFSETQ.

This chain joins TRBV19 and TRBJ1-2, with 8 bases lining up with TRBD1. CDR1 is LNHDA and CDR2 is SQIVND in the germline V gene (reference sequence). The CDR3 consists of 15 residues. Trimming at V came to 4 bases and at J to 7 bases, leaving 11 bases not matched to a gene. CDR3 coding DNA: TGTGCCAGTAGTACCTCGGACAGGGTCGGTGGTGGCTACACCTTC. Protein product: CASSTSDRVGGGYTF.